The entry below gives a single T cell receptor (beta chain) sequence along with its context. Its antigen is currently unknown. Per the germline V gene, CDR1 is SGHTS and CDR2 is YDEGEE. This CDR3 has 18 amino acids. The V gene lost 3 bases and the J gene lost 5 bases, with 24 bases spanning the gap. The source of the sample is a study of T cell clonotyping in hematopoietic cell transplantation. Study conclusions and caveats: Recipient TCR diversity dropped after transplant; expanded clonotypes rose from day 30 to 180.

Sequenced by immunoSEQ multiplex PCR; TCRdb stores in-frame clones only, minus some. The sample lists fewer than 70,000 clones; 94% were seen once. The rearrangement links TRBV5-8 to TRBJ1-5, with D maybe TRBD1 (6 bases). Specimen: peripheral blood mononuclear cells. The clonotype originates from a man over 45 in good health. Some clones in this sample may be carry-over from other donors' samples. CDR3 residues: CASSWGRLVQTGYQPQHF. DNA for the CDR3: TGTGCCAGCAGCTGGGGTCGGCTAGTTCAGACAGGCTATCAGCCCCAGCATTTT.